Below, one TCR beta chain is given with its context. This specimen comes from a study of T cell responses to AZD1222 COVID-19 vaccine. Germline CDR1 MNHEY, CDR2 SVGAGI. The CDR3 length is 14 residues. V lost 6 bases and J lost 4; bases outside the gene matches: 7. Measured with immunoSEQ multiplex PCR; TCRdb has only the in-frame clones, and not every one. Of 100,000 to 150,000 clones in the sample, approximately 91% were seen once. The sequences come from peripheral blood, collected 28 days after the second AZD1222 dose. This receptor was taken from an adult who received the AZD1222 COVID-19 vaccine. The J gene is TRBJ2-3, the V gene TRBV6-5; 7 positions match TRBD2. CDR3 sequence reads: CASSHGLAADTQYF. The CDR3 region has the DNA TGTGCCAGCAGCCACGGGCTAGCGGCAGATACGCAGTATTTT.